This T cell receptor (beta chain) was identified during a study of cytomegalovirus exposure and HLA in healthy donors. PCR used 60 Vbeta primers and 13 Jbeta primers. Assay used: immunoSEQ multiplex PCR; TCRdb lists only in-frame clones, some missing. The table lists about 190,000 clones, 74% of them singletons. Points on this clone: The antigen is not known.

The CDR3 sequence is 14 residues long. The V gene end was trimmed by 6 bases and the J gene end by 7 bases; junction bases not matched to a gene: 11. Germline CDR1 reads MNHEY; CDR2 reads SMNVEV (reference sequence). Study-wide points: Across HLA loci, a later analysis found differing TCR association rates, with DRB1 most and HLA-C fewest. When the data were analyzed later, several of the most significant clusters appeared to be linked to common viral pathogens. Sequencing artifact likely explains a cluster of highly shared sequence variants. In a later analysis, V- and J-gene trimming of beta chains associated with a DCLRE1C missense variant, replicated independently.

This TCR came from a woman in her thirties in good health and CMV-seropositive. The chain carries TRBV27 and TRBJ1-2; 7 bases line up with TRBD1. The sequenced sample was PBMCs. CDR3 protein: CASSREGGGGGYTF. In DNA, the CDR3 is TGTGCCAGCAGCCGAGAAGGAGGGGGCGGTGGCTACACCTTC.